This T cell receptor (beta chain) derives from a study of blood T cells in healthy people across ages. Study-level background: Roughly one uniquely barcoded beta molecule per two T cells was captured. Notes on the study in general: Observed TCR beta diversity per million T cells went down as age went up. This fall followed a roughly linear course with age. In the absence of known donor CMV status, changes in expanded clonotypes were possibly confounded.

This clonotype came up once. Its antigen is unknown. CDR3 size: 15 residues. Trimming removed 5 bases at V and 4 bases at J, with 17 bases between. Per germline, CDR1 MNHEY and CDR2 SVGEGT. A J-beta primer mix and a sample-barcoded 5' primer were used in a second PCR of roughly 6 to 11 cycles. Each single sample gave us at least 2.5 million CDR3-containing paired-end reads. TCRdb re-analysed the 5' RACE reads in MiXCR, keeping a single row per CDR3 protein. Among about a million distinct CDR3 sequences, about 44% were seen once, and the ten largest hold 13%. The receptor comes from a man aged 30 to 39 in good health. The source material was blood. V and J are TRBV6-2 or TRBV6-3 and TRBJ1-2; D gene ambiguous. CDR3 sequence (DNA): TGTGCCAGCAGTCGTACCGCGGAGTCGCCCTATGGCTACACCTTC. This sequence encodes CASSRTAESPYGYTF.